This TCR beta chain is drawn from a study of blood T cell repertoires in COVID-19. Study-level information: The United States, Italy and Spain supplied acute and convalescent COVID-19 samples. T cells, B-cell-depleted T cells, or PBMCs provided the cDNA or gDNA that served as material.

Sequencing used immunoSEQ multiplex PCR; TCRdb keeps in-frame clones, though not all of them. The sample yields 200,000 or so clones, 88% seen once. Participant age was roughly 18 to 95 years, and participants resided in approximately 25 US areas. Someone with COVID-19 had been met by exposed participants within 2 weeks before study entry. Losses at the gene ends were 3 bases for V and 4 bases for J; bases not matched to a gene: 4. The CDR3 is made up of 14 amino acids. Germline V gene sequence: CDR1 LGHDT, CDR2 YNNKEL (reference sequence). The receptor was isolated from a woman aged 30 to 39 who had been exposed to COVID-19. The sequenced material came from PBMCs or T cells enriched from blood (not recorded which). The J gene is TRBJ2-5, the V gene TRBV3-1 (or the pseudogene TRBV3-2), with TRBD2 identical over 8 bases. CDR3 residues: CASSQSGSGETQYF. CDR3 nucleotides: TGTGCCAGCAGCCAGAGCGGGAGCGGAGAGACCCAGTACTTC.